This T cell receptor (beta chain) was observed in a study of metastatic and nonmetastatic thyroid tumors. Study as a whole: Repertoires of blood and of tissue (tumor or nodule) from malignant and benign thyroid patients were compared. Whole-study findings and limits: A significant increase in TCR beta diversity was reportedly seen in malignant thyroid tumors relative to benign nodules, in blood and tumor.

Original analysis: Using the CDR3 differences seen across clinicopathological groups, the authors built a distant-metastasis classifier for papillary thyroid cancer, which was meant to discriminate distant-metastatic patients. TCRdb re-called clones via MiXCR from the PCR reads. In this record, the V and J calls reflect TCRdb's handling and not the investigators' own analysis. The table shows 15,000 to 20,000 clones, with around a third occurring only once. Note on this clone: Its antigen is currently unknown.

No treatment of any kind had been given to any patient before thyroid surgery. The length of the CDR3 is 13 residues. Trimming removed 6 bases from V and 8 bases from J, with 11 bases in between. CDR1 MNHEY and CDR2 SMNVEV come from the germline V gene (reference sequence). V and J are TRBV27 and TRBJ1-6, with D possibly matching TRBD1 (6 bases). Sequenced material: tumor tissue. The sequence was obtained from a female donor with papillary thyroid cancer or a benign thyroid nodule (not recorded which). Some clones in this sample may be carry-over from other donors' samples. CDR3 bases: TGTGCCAGCAGCTGGGACATAGATTCACCCCTCCACTTT. Amino acid sequence: CASSWDIDSPLHF.